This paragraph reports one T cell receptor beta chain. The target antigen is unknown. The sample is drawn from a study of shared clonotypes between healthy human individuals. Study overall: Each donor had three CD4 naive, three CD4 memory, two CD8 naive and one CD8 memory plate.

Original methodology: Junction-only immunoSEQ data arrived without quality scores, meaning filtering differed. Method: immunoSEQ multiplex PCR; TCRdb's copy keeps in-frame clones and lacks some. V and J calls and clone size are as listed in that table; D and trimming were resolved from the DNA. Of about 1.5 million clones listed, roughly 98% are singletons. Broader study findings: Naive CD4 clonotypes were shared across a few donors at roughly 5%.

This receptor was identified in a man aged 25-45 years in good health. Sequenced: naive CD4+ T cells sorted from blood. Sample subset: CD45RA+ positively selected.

The CDR3 DNA sequence: TGTGCCAGCAGCCCCCATGGAAGTAGCAATCAGCCCCAGCATTTT. Translated: CASSPHGSSNQPQHF. This chain connects TRBV11-2 to TRBJ1-5; D is unclear. There are 15 residues in the CDR3. V lost 5 bases and J lost 0, with 11 bases in between. Germline-derived CDR1 and CDR2 are SGHAT and FQNNGV.